The clone carrying this T cell receptor (beta chain) was observed a few times. This entry belongs to a study of identical twins. Germline values: CDR1 DFQATT, CDR2 SNEGSKA (reference sequence). The length of the CDR3 is 13 residues. The V end lost 5 bases, the J end lost 6 bases, and 16 bases lay between the germline ends. TCRdb redid the calling of the 5' RACE reads with MiXCR, one entry per CDR3 protein. Here the sample spans about 720,000 distinct CDR3 sequences, 15% to 20% being singletons. The sample was also linked to a second study, of T cells expressing NK-cell markers. That work states: Just one sequenced donor of eight was HCMV-seronegative, while seven were seropositive.

The sequencing sample was made of PBMCs. The V and J genes are TRBV20-1 and TRBJ1-1, with a tentative D call TRBD1 (5 bases). This sequence originates from a woman between 18 and 29 years old in good health. The CDR3 sequence is CSAQTVTLPEAFF. CDR3 nucleotide sequence: TGCAGTGCTCAGACAGTGACGCTCCCTGAAGCTTTCTTT.